This passage covers 27 T cell receptor beta chains from one sample sequenced in a study of regulatory T cells in long-lasting Graves disease. CDR3-region Arm-PCR and iRepertoire HTBI primers produced the TCR beta libraries. Each CDR3 protein gets one entry after TCRdb re-called the multiplex PCR reads with MiXCR. The data contain about 340,000 distinct CDR3 sequences, around 20% of them singletons. Time point given: persistent/refractory GD, antithyroid drugs over 5 years with positive TRAb. TCR sequences were obtained from RNA taken from PBMCs. Here the sequenced sample was peripheral blood mononuclear cells (PBMCs), taken when the disease was refractory, from a patient treated with antithyroid drugs. These receptors originate from a female donor with Graves disease.

The CDR3 nucleotides are TGTGCCAGCAGTGAAGTGGGCAGGCTTTTGGCTGGGGCCAACGTCCTGACTTTC. Protein product: CASSEVGRLLAGANVLTF. V gene TRBV6-2 or TRBV6-3 combines with J gene TRBJ2-6, with no clear D. V lost 5 bases to trimming and J lost 2 bases, with 19 bases between them. The CDR3 has 18 residues. Looked up from germline, CDR1 is MNHEY and CDR2 is SVGEGT.

Of note for this clonotype: This may stem from a read error, because a much larger clone lies one nucleotide away. CDR3 coding DNA: TGTGCCAGCAGTTCCTGGGGCCAAGAGACCCAGTACTTC. Translating it yields CASSSWGQETQYF. The chain carries TRBV10-3 and TRBJ2-5, with unresolved D. This CDR3 contains 13 residues. Germline CDR1 ENHRY, CDR2 SYGVKD.

This clonotype was counted at least ten times. This chain connects TRBV2 to TRBJ1-1; TRBD1 is a possible D gene (6 bases). Trimming removed 6 bases from V and 1 base from J, with 9 bases in between. CDR1 is SNHLY and CDR2 is FYNNEI in the germline V gene. CDR3 length: 13 residues. CDR3 DNA sequence: TGTGCCAGCAGGTCCAGGGGGAACACTGAAGCTTTCTTT. Amino acids: CASRSRGNTEAFF. Combining the CDR3 with reference TRBV2 and TRBJ1-1 gives the whole variable domain EPEVTQTPSHQVTQMGQEVILRCVPISNHLYFYWYRQILGQKVEFLVSFYNNEISEKSEIFDDQFSVERPDGSNFTLKIRSTKLEDSAMYFCASRSRGNTEAFFGQGTRLTVV.

The sample holds a few counts of this clonotype. This chain connects TRBV10-2 to TRBJ1-2; 9 bases agree with TRBD1. Germline loops: CDR1 WSHSY, CDR2 SAAADI. The CDR3 runs to 14 residues. Trimming cost V 8 bases and J 3 bases; bases outside gene matches: 7. The CDR3 reads CASSTGQGHYGYTF. The CDR3 nucleotides read TGCGCCAGCTCAACGGGACAGGGACACTATGGCTACACCTTC.

This clonotype was observed at least ten times. The chain is built from TRBV12-3 or TRBV12-4 and TRBJ2-7, with a possible D match to TRBD1 (6 bases). CDR3 length equals 14 residues. V was cut by 3 bases and J by 2 bases, with 11 bases left in between. The CDR3 DNA reads TGTGCCAGCAGTTTTGAAGAGGGGGCCTACGAGCAGTACTTC. Its protein product is CASSFEEGAYEQYF.

The chain employs TRBV30 and TRBJ2-3; D perhaps matches TRBD2 (5 bases). The V gene's germline CDR1 is GTSNPN and CDR2 SVGIG (reference sequence). The CDR3 spans 14 residues. V lost 2 bases and J lost 5, with 14 bases in between. Here the CDR3 DNA reads TGTGCCTGGAGTTGGAAGAGGGTCATAGATACGCAGTATTTT. It translates to CAWSWKRVIDTQYF.

Note on this clonotype: A far larger clone is one base from this, pointing to a likely read error. V usage is TRBV5-1 and J usage is TRBJ2-7, with D perhaps TRBD1 or TRBD2 (5 bases each). Germline V gene data show CDR1 as SGHRS and CDR2 as YFSETQ. The CDR3 is 13 amino acids. CDR3 sequence (DNA): TGTGTCAGCAGCCGGGACCTGAACTACGAGCAGTACTTC. Its protein product is CVSSRDLNYEQYF.

V usage is TRBV6-2 or TRBV6-3 and J usage is TRBJ2-1; D might be TRBD1 or TRBD2, each matching 5 bases. The V and J ends lost 5 bases and 4 bases respectively, with 15 bases between them. The CDR3 is made up of 15 amino acids. The germline V gene has CDR1 MNHEY and CDR2 SVGEGT. Here the CDR3 DNA reads TGTGCCAGCAGTCCAACCGGGACGGTGTACAATGAGCAGTTCTTC. It is translated as CASSPTGTVYNEQFF.

V is TRBV6-2 or TRBV6-3 and J is TRBJ1-5; 9 nucleotides align to TRBD1. With V trimmed by 8 bases and J by 5 bases, 4 bases remained unmatched. Germline V gene sequence: CDR1 MNHEY, CDR2 SVGEGT. This CDR3 comprises 13 residues. The CDR3 DNA reads as TGTGCCAGCCAGGACAGGGGTGATCAGCCCCAGCATTTT. This gives the protein CASQDRGDQPQHF.

This clonotype was seen many times. This sequence joins TRBV6-1 and TRBJ2-7, with TRBD1 matching over 9 bases. V shed 6 bases and J 6 bases; nucleotides not matched to a gene: 12. The CDR3 has 15 residues. Germline V gives CDR1 MNHNS, CDR2 SASEGT. The CDR3 spells CASSTMGTGRGEQYF. CDR3 nucleotides: TGTGCCAGCAGCACCATGGGGACAGGGAGGGGCGAGCAGTACTTC.

The V and J genes are TRBV4-1 and TRBJ2-5; 7 nucleotides match TRBD2. The CDR3 is made up of 16 amino acids. The V and J ends lost 6 bases and 3 bases, in that order; junction bases with no gene match: 13. Germline loops: CDR1 MGHRA, CDR2 YSYEKL. This CDR3 reads CASSEGRAGGKETQYF. The DNA for the CDR3 is TGCGCCAGCAGTGAGGGGAGGGCCGGGGGGAAAGAGACCCAGTACTTC.

This clonotype was picked up a small number of times. Possible read error: a much larger clone is one base away. The V and J genes are TRBV27 and TRBJ1-2; possible D gene TRBD1, 5 bases. The germline CDR1 and CDR2 sequences are MNHEY and SMNVEV (reference sequence). The CDR3 has 9 residues. The CDR3 protein is CTRAYGYTF. In nucleotides, the CDR3 is TGTACCAGGGCCTATGGCTACACCTTC.

This clonotype was detected many times. The chain uses TRBV11-2 and TRBJ1-2; 7 positions match TRBD1. The V and J ends lost 5 bases and 4 bases, in that order; junction bases with no gene match: 7. CDR1 SGHAT and CDR2 FQNNGV come from the germline V gene. This CDR3 is built from 14 residues. The DNA for the CDR3 is TGTGCCAGCAGCCGGGACCAGGGGGTCTATGGCTACACCTTC. Translation gives CASSRDQGVYGYTF.

In its sample, this clonotype was seen a few times. This clone may be a read error of a much larger clone one base away. The chain is built from TRBV2 and TRBJ2-7; D might be TRBD2 (5 bases). The CDR3 totals 14 residues. CDR1 is SNHLY and CDR2 is FYNNEI in the germline V gene. Trimming pared 6 bases from V and 0 bases from J, leaving 12 bases between. The CDR3 sequence: CASREDVYSYEQYF. In nucleotides, the CDR3 is TGTGCCAGCAGGGAGGACGTATACTCCTACGAGCAGTACTTC.

This clonotype was picked up many times. J is TRBJ2-7 and V is TRBV11-2; no reliable D call. CDR1 SGHAT and CDR2 FQNNGV come from the germline V gene. Trimming cost V 1 base and J 2 bases, with 6 bases left between them. This CDR3 has 13 amino acids. The CDR3 spells CASSLAAAYEQYF. The CDR3 DNA reads TGTGCCAGCAGCTTAGCGGCAGCCTACGAGCAGTACTTC.

This clonotype was observed many times. V is TRBV12-3 or TRBV12-4 and J is TRBJ1-1; TRBD1 aligns across 9 bases. There are 15 residues in the CDR3. J lost 4 bases, V lost 5 bases, and 8 bases had no gene match. The CDR3 DNA is TGTGCCAGCAGTCTAGGGGACAGGGCCGGCACTGAAGCTTTCTTT. This gives the protein CASSLGDRAGTEAFF.

This clonotype was counted many times. The chain carries TRBV27 and TRBJ2-7; 10 bases fit TRBD2. The J segment lost 3 bases and the V segment lost 5 bases, leaving 4 bases of the junction unmatched. CDR3 length equals 14 residues. The germline gives CDR1 MNHEY, CDR2 SMNVEV (reference sequence). The CDR3: CASSLAGVYYEQYF. As DNA, the CDR3 is TGTGCCAGCAGTCTAGCGGGAGTTTACTACGAGCAGTACTTC.

This clonotype appeared once. The rearrangement links TRBV7-9 to TRBJ1-6; unclear D gene. Per the germline V gene, CDR1 is SEHNR and CDR2 is FQNEAQ (reference sequence). The CDR3 is made up of 14 amino acids. Trimming pared 8 bases from V and 8 bases from J, leaving 16 bases between. Written as DNA, the CDR3 is TGTGCCAGCGGACCGGGCCCGAAGGATTCACCCCTCCACTTT. Amino acids: CASGPGPKDSPLHF.

The table lists this clonotype with a few counts. The chain combines TRBV30 with TRBJ1-5, with TRBD1 matching over 8 bases. Germline CDR1 reads GTSNPN; CDR2 reads SVGIG (reference sequence). After removal of 0 bases from V and 3 bases from J, the junction contained 7 bases not matched to a gene. The CDR3 totals 16 residues. Here the CDR3 reads CAWSVGTGLSNQPQHF. The CDR3 DNA reads as TGTGCCTGGAGTGTAGGGACAGGTCTTTCCAATCAGCCCCAGCATTTT.

This clonotype has just a few counts. CDR3 bases: TGCAGTGCTAGACACCTAGCGGGAGGGCCTGACGAGCAGTACTTC. Translated, it gives CSARHLAGGPDEQYF. The V and J genes are TRBV20-1 and TRBJ2-7; 12 nucleotides line up with TRBD2. The CDR3 runs to 15 residues. Unmatched junction bases numbered 7, after V lost 2 bases and J lost 5 bases. Germline V lookup: CDR1 DFQATT, CDR2 SNEGSKA (reference sequence).

This chain links TRBV7-9 with TRBJ1-1, with 7 bases that match TRBD1. This CDR3 is 17 amino acids long. V shed 3 bases, J shed 3 bases, and the junction held 13 bases outside the gene matches. CDR1 and CDR2 from the germline V gene are SEHNR and FQNEAQ (reference sequence). CDR3 sequence reads: CASSLGQDRVGDTEAFF. The DNA for the CDR3 is TGTGCCAGCAGCTTGGGGCAAGACAGGGTCGGGGACACTGAAGCTTTCTTT.

This clonotype has at least ten counts. The genes are TRBV28 and TRBJ1-1; D ambiguous. The germline CDR1 and CDR2 sequences are MDHEN and SYDVKM. The CDR3 covers 15 residues. The V and J ends lost 1 base and 7 bases respectively, with 16 bases between them. The CDR3 DNA reads TGTGCCAGCAGTTTATTCGGCAGGACCTCCTATGAAGCTTTCTTT. This translates into CASSLFGRTSYEAFF.

Worth noting for this clonotype: A much bigger clone sits one base away, suggesting this may be a read error. The genes are TRBV29-1 and TRBJ1-1; D not resolved. The V end was cut by 8 bases, the J end by 2 bases, with 9 bases between. The CDR3 length is 11 residues. Germline lookup yields CDR1 SQVTM and CDR2 ANQGSEA. The CDR3 spells CSMPINTEAFF. Written as DNA, the CDR3 is TGCAGCATGCCCATAAACACTGAAGCTTTCTTT.

The chain links TRBV27 to TRBJ2-3; D remains ambiguous. Trimming removed 7 bases at V and 4 bases at J, with 12 bases between. From germline, CDR1 is MNHEY and CDR2 SMNVEV (reference sequence). CDR3 length: 13 amino acids. The CDR3: CASKPSGADTQYF. The CDR3 region has the DNA TGTGCCAGCAAGCCCTCTGGGGCAGATACGCAGTATTTT.

J is TRBJ2-7 and V is TRBV29-1; no firm D call. TRBJ2-1 matches the DNA end more closely, so the J call is doubtful. The V gene's germline CDR1 is SQVTM and CDR2 ANQGSEA. The CDR3 has 14 amino acids. DNA of the CDR3: TGCAGCGTTGAAGATAGGAGAATTGGGAATGAGCAGTTCTTC. Protein product: CSVEDRRIGNEQFF.

This clonotype was seen ten or more times. The chain couples TRBV5-1 to TRBJ1-1, with no clear D. Germline CDR1 reads SGHRS; CDR2 reads YFSETQ. V was trimmed by 4 bases and J by 3 bases, leaving 10 bases between them. This CDR3 is 13 amino acids long. In DNA form, the CDR3 reads TGCGCCAGCAGCCAGCCACAGTACACTGAAGCTTTCTTT. Translation: CASSQPQYTEAFF.

The table lists this clonotype with many counts. This chain uses TRBV6-1 with TRBJ1-2; TRBD1 is a possible D gene (6 bases). The germline gives CDR1 MNHNS, CDR2 SASEGT. V gave up 2 bases and J gave up 4 bases, with 14 bases separating them. The CDR3 has 15 residues. In DNA form, the CDR3 reads TGTGCCAGCAGTGAATCGGGGGGCGCAGGCTATGGCTACACCTTC. Residues: CASSESGGAGYGYTF.